The 10 T cell receptor beta chains reported below all come from one sample, sequenced in a study of tumor-infiltrating lymphocytes in localized non-small cell lung cancer. The table came from immunoSEQ multiplex PCR; TCRdb's copy has only in-frame clones and leaves some out. The table includes about 11,000 clones, approximately 86% detected once. Material: uninvolved lung tissue not adjacent to the tumor. The receptors come from a human donor with non-small cell lung cancer.

The gene calls are TRBV6-1 and TRBJ2-5, with 7 bases aligning to TRBD1. Germline V gene lookup returns CDR1 MNHNS and CDR2 SASEGT. CDR3 length equals 14 residues. V shed 5 bases, J shed 3 bases, and the junction held 6 bases outside the gene matches. The CDR3 DNA reads as TGTGCCAGCAGTACCGGGACAGTAAAAGAGACCCAGTACTTC. This encodes CASSTGTVKETQYF.

The chain recombines TRBV6-5 with TRBJ1-5; 7 nucleotides agree with TRBD1. The junction had 7 bases not matched to a gene; V was cut back by 6 bases and J by 2 bases. Per the germline V gene, CDR1 is MNHEY and CDR2 is SVGAGI. The CDR3 is 15 amino acids. The CDR3 is CASSRRGRGNQPQHF. In DNA form, the CDR3 reads TGTGCCAGCAGCCGGAGGGGGCGAGGCAATCAGCCCCAGCATTTT.

The sample holds a few counts of this clone. CDR3 amino acids: CASSELLENTEAFF. The DNA of the CDR3 is TGTGCCAGCAGTGAACTCCTAGAGAACACTGAAGCTTTCTTT. This chain connects TRBV6-1 to TRBJ1-1; unclear D gene. This CDR3 region has 14 residues. The V end lost 2 bases, the J end lost 1 base, and 8 bases lay between the germline ends. Germline CDR1 and CDR2: MNHNS and SASEGT.

The gene calls are TRBV30 and TRBJ2-5; 10 bases match TRBD1. Germline trimming cut 1 base from V and 7 bases from J; bases unmatched to any gene: 0. The length of the CDR3 is 12 residues. Germline CDR1 is GTSNPN and CDR2 is SVGIG (reference sequence). This CDR3 reads CAWSGQGATQYF. The CDR3 DNA is TGTGCCTGGAGTGGACAGGGGGCGACCCAGTACTTC.

The J gene is TRBJ1-1, the V gene TRBV4-1, with D possibly matching TRBD1 (6 bases). The CDR3 runs 15 residues. The germline gives CDR1 MGHRA, CDR2 YSYEKL. Trimming stripped 3 bases from V and 4 bases from J, with 15 bases between. CDR3 coding DNA: TGCGCCAGCAGCCACCTCCTCCAGGGGAGCACTGAAGCTTTCTTT. Translation gives CASSHLLQGSTEAFF.

The genes are TRBV30 and TRBJ1-2; 9 nucleotides line up with TRBD1. CDR1 GTSNPN and CDR2 SVGIG come from the germline V gene (reference sequence). Trimming at V came to 5 bases and at J to 6 bases, leaving 10 bases not matched to a gene. The CDR3 consists of 14 residues. The CDR3 sequence is CAWGDREGVDGYTF. CDR3 coding DNA: TGTGCCTGGGGGGACAGGGAAGGAGTCGATGGCTACACCTTC. Full variable domain (outside the CDR3, taken from reference TRBV30 and TRBJ1-2): SQTIHQWPATLVQPVGSPLSLECTVEGTSNPNLYWYRQAAGRGLQLLFYSVGIGQISSEVPQNLSASRPQDRQFILSSKKLLLSDSGFYLCAWGDREGVDGYTFGSGTRLTVV.

The chain carries TRBV29-1 and TRBJ1-1; 7 nucleotides match TRBD1. V lost 7 bases to trimming and J lost 5 bases; unmatched junction nucleotides: 10. Germline CDR1 is SQVTM and CDR2 is ANQGSEA. The CDR3 covers 13 residues. CDR3 in DNA: TGCAGCGCCACGTGGACAGGATTAACTGAAGCTTTCTTT. This encodes CSATWTGLTEAFF.

The count of this clone is one. The gene calls are TRBV6-5 and TRBJ1-1, with D unclear. CDR1 is MNHEY and CDR2 is SVGAGI in the germline V gene. The CDR3 extends over 11 amino acids. Deletions cut 2 bases from V and 13 bases from J, with 11 bases between. In nucleotides, the CDR3 is TGTGCCAGCAGTTACCGAGGCAAATGTTTCTTT. It yields the protein CASSYRGKCFF.

The genes are TRBV5-1 and TRBJ2-5; TRBD1 matches at 7 bases. The tail of the sequence fits TRBJ2-7 better, so the J call may be wrong. The CDR3 loop spans 13 amino acids. Germline CDR1 is SGHRS and CDR2 is YFSETQ. CDR3 sequence reads: CASSQGTDYEQYF. Here the CDR3 DNA reads TGCGCCAGCAGCCAGGGGACAGACTACGAGCAGTACTTC.

The rearrangement links TRBV6-5 to TRBJ1-6; TRBD1 is a possible D gene (5 bases). The CDR3 has 14 residues. Germline values: CDR1 MNHEY, CDR2 SVGAGI. Trimming left V 2 bases short and J 4 bases short, with 6 bases between. CDR3 loop: CASSYDRYNSPLHF. The CDR3 bases are TGTGCCAGCAGTTACGACAGATATAATTCACCCCTCCACTTT.